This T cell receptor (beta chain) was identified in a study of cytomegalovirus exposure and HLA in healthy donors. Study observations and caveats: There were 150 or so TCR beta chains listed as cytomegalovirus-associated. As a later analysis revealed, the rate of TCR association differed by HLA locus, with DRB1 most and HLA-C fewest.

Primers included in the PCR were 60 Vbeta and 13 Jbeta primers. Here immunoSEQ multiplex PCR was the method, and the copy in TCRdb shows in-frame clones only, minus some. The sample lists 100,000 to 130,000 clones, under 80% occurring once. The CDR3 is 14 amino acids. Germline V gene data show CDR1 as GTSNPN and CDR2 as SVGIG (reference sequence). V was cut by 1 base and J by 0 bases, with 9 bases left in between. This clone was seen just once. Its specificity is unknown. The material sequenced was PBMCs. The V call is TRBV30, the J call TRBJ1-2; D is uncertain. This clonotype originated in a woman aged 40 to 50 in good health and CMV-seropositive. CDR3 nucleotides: TGTGCCTGGAGTGCACGGGGTTCTAACTATGGCTACACCTTC. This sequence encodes CAWSARGSNYGYTF.